This T cell receptor (beta chain) was sequenced in a study of cytomegalovirus exposure and HLA in healthy donors. Study-level background: An analysis done earlier identified about 120 million unique TCR beta sequences from about 179 million T cells.

Both 60 Vbeta primers and 13 Jbeta primers went into the PCR. Only in-frame clones appear in the TCRdb table, and some are missing; sequencing was by immunoSEQ multiplex PCR. Among about 130,000 clones, more than 70% were seen once, and the ten largest hold approximately 1%. The V segment lost 2 bases and the J segment 0 bases; nucleotides outside the gene matches: 6. Germline CDR1 and CDR2: SGDLS and YYNGEE. The CDR3 has 17 residues. The sequence was collected from a male donor in good health and CMV-seronegative. V gene TRBV9 combines with J gene TRBJ2-3, with 10 positions matching TRBD2. The specimen was PBMCs. The DNA of the CDR3 is TGTGCCAGCAGCGTTCTAGCGGGGGTCTCTAGCACAGATACGCAGTATTTT. As protein: CASSVLAGVSSTDTQYF.